The 9 T cell receptor beta chains below all came from one sample that was sequenced in a study of shared clonotypes between healthy human individuals. Method: immunoSEQ multiplex PCR; TCRdb's copy keeps in-frame clones and lacks some. The profile shows about 680,000 clones, 74% of them singletons. The source material was memory CD4+ T cells sorted from blood. Subset described: CD45RA-negative fraction. The receptors derive from a woman aged 25 to 45 in good health.

As regards this clone: Different DNA sequences within this sample yield the same CDR3. The chain combines TRBV28 with TRBJ1-2; D unclear. The CDR3 covers 12 residues. Germline V gene lookup returns CDR1 MDHEN and CDR2 SYDVKM. Trimming stripped 2 bases from V and 2 bases from J, with 3 bases between. CDR3 sequence: CASSLVNYGYTF. As DNA, the CDR3 is TGTGCCAGCAGTTTAGTCAACTATGGCTACACCTTC.

This clone was observed a single time. The chain has TRBV28 and TRBJ2-3; D is undetermined. Germline loops: CDR1 MDHEN, CDR2 SYDVKM. The CDR3 sequence is 14 residues long. The ends were cut back, 3 bases at V and 0 bases at J, with 7 bases in the middle. The CDR3 sequence is CASSFIPSTDTQYF. DNA of the CDR3: TGTGCCAGCAGTTTTATCCCCAGCACAGATACGCAGTATTTT.

This clone was counted at least ten times. This chain uses TRBV4-1 with TRBJ2-7, with D unclear. Trimming shortened V by 0 bases and J by 0 bases, and 18 bases separated the two germline ends. The CDR3 consists of 18 residues. Germline V lookup: CDR1 MGHRA, CDR2 YSYEKL. The CDR3 loop is CASSQDRVLWVSSYEQYF. The CDR3 coding sequence is TGCGCCAGCAGCCAAGATCGGGTATTGTGGGTGTCCTCCTACGAGCAGTACTTC.

CDR3 region: CASKSPSGSYEQYF. The CDR3, as DNA: TGTGCCAGCAAGTCTCCTAGCGGGAGTTACGAGCAGTACTTC. The chain is built from TRBV27 and TRBJ2-7; TRBD2 matches at 10 bases. This CDR3 is 14 amino acids long. The V and J ends lost 7 bases and 4 bases, in that order; junction bases with no gene match: 7. The germline CDR1 and CDR2 sequences are MNHEY and SMNVEV (reference sequence).

The V call is TRBV12-1, the J call TRBJ1-1. TRBV12-1 is a pseudogene segment. The CDR3 is 17 amino acids. The CDR3 spells CASSFFGITLANTEAFF. CDR3 coding DNA: TGTGCCAGCAGCTTTTTTGGGATTACCCTCGCCAACACTGAAGCTTTCTTT.

This clone occurred many times. The chain links TRBV2 to TRBJ2-1; the D is unclear. With 3 bases removed from V and 0 bases from J, the gap between germline ends came to 12 bases. Germline V gene lookup returns CDR1 SNHLY and CDR2 FYNNEI. This CDR3 region has 16 residues. The CDR3 is CASSDQARSSYNEQFF. As DNA, the CDR3 is TGTGCCAGCAGTGACCAAGCCCGGAGCTCCTACAATGAGCAGTTCTTC.

This clone was detected a few times. The CDR3 DNA is TGCAGCGGGACAGGGGGCGCAGATGGCTACACCTTC. It is translated as CSGTGGADGYTF. The chain employs TRBV29-1 and TRBJ1-2; 11 bases agree with TRBD1. Germline CDR1 reads SQVTM; CDR2 reads ANQGSEA. The CDR3 is 12 amino acids. With V trimmed by 7 bases and J by 6 bases, 4 bases remained unmatched.

This clone was seen only a few times. A much more abundant neighbour one base away suggests this may be a read error. In the same sample, other DNA sequences code for this CDR3. The V gene is TRBV6-6, the J gene TRBJ2-3; D is unresolved. Germline loops: CDR1 MNHNY, CDR2 SVGAGI (reference sequence). Trimming shortened V by 4 bases and J by 2 bases, and 1 base separated the two germline ends. The CDR3 extends over 11 amino acids. The CDR3 spells CASSSTDTQYF. The CDR3 nucleotides are TGTGCCAGCAGTTCCACAGATACGCAGTATTTT.

This rearrangement joins TRBV7-9 to TRBJ2-3, with D possibly matching TRBD2 (5 bases). Trimming left V 3 bases short and J 2 bases short, with 9 bases between. Germline lookup yields CDR1 SEHNR and CDR2 FQNEAQ (reference sequence). The CDR3 has 14 residues. CDR3 coding DNA: TGTGCCAGCAGCTTCGAGGGCTACACAGATACGCAGTATTTT. This gives the protein CASSFEGYTDTQYF.